This T cell receptor (beta chain) was identified during a study of control samples from healthy donors and cancer patients. V dropped 6 bases and J dropped 5 bases, with 16 bases sitting between them. Looked up from germline, CDR1 is MNHEY and CDR2 is SVGAGI. The CDR3 has 15 residues. Sequenced by immunoSEQ multiplex PCR; TCRdb stores in-frame clones only, minus some. Its clone listing holds under 200,000 clones. The chain couples TRBV6-5 to TRBJ1-4; a possible D gene is TRBD1 (5 bases). This TCR was sampled from a woman aged 25 to 39 in good health. The material sequenced was blood. The DNA for the CDR3 is TGTGCCAGCAGGACGTTCAGGGAACGAAATGAAAAACTGTTTTTT. Translating it yields CASRTFRERNEKLFF.